These T cell receptor beta chains were read from a single sample in a study of cytomegalovirus exposure and HLA in healthy donors. TCRdb's table, derived via immunoSEQ multiplex PCR, lists solely in-frame clones and lacks some. Of roughly 120,000 clones in the sample, 65% to 75% were seen once. The sample comprised PBMCs. These receptors all come from a woman between 50 and 59 years old in good health and CMV-seropositive. Both conserved end residues are part of each CDR3. D genes are given only for firm matches. Not every row has a clone size; where given, it reads once, few, many or a size class.

d_gene: TRBD1; v_gene: TRBV2; j_gene: TRBJ1-6; abundance: -; len: 13; CDR3nt: TGTGCCAGCGGGGGACAGCTTGATTCACCCCTCCACTTT; CDR3aa: CASGGQLDSPLHF
d_gene: TRBD1; v_gene: TRBV30; j_gene: TRBJ2-1; abundance: -; len: 19; CDR3nt: TGTGCCTGGAGAACCGACAGGGGGTCCGCGGAGAGTCAATACAATGAGCAGTTCTTC; CDR3aa: CAWRTDRGSAESQYNEQFF
d_gene: -; v_gene: TRBV7-2; j_gene: TRBJ2-5; abundance: -; len: 14; CDR3nt: TGTGCCAGCAGCTTAGCTTTGCGTCCAGAGACCCAGTACTTC; CDR3aa: CASSLALRPETQYF
d_gene: -; v_gene: TRBV9; j_gene: TRBJ1-1; abundance: once; len: 14; CDR3nt: TGTGCCAGCAGCGTGTCAGTATCGGGCACTGAAGCTTTCTTT; CDR3aa: CASSVSVSGTEAFF
d_gene: -; v_gene: TRBV4-3; j_gene: TRBJ1-2; abundance: -; len: 15; CDR3nt: TGCGCCAGCAGCCATTATGCAGGGATGGAGTATGGCTACACCTTC; CDR3aa: CASSHYAGMEYGYTF
d_gene: -; v_gene: TRBV14; j_gene: TRBJ2-5; abundance: -; len: 13; CDR3nt: TGTGCCAGCAGCGCCGTCAGAGGAGAGACCCAGTACTTC; CDR3aa: CASSAVRGETQYF
d_gene: -; v_gene: TRBV7-2; j_gene: TRBJ2-3; abundance: -; len: 17; CDR3nt: TGTGCCAGCAGCTTAGGGAGAAGAAGTCCAAAAACAGATACGCAGTATTTT; CDR3aa: CASSLGRRSPKTDTQYF
d_gene: -; v_gene: TRBV6-6; j_gene: TRBJ1-2; abundance: -; len: 14; CDR3nt: TGTGCCAGCAGGGACGCGGGGCGCGGCTATGGCTACACCTTC; CDR3aa: CASRDAGRGYGYTF
d_gene: -; v_gene: TRBV10-3; j_gene: TRBJ1-4; abundance: once; len: 14; CDR3nt: TGTGCCATCAGTGTCGGCGGAATTAATGAAAAACTGTTTTTT; CDR3aa: CAISVGGINEKLFF
d_gene: TRBD1; v_gene: TRBV7-9; j_gene: TRBJ2-2; abundance: -; len: 14; CDR3nt: TGTGCCAGCAGCGAAGGACAGGGGACCGGGGAGCTGTTTTTT; CDR3aa: CASSEGQGTGELFF
d_gene: TRBD1; v_gene: TRBV7-9; j_gene: TRBJ1-1; abundance: -; len: 17; CDR3nt: TGTGCCAGCAGCCCAGTTGGGGACAGGGGAAGGAACACTGAAGCTTTCTTT; CDR3aa: CASSPVGDRGRNTEAFF
d_gene: TRBD1; v_gene: TRBV19; j_gene: TRBJ1-5; abundance: few; len: 16; CDR3nt: TGTGCCAGTAGTACACTCGGGACAGGTTCCTATCAGCCCCAGCATTTT; CDR3aa: CASSTLGTGSYQPQHF
d_gene: TRBD1; v_gene: TRBV23-1; j_gene: TRBJ1-2; abundance: -; len: 14; CDR3nt: TGCGCCAGCAGTCAATCCCGGACAGGTGATGGCTACACCTTC; CDR3aa: CASSQSRTGDGYTF
d_gene: TRBD1; v_gene: TRBV20-1; j_gene: TRBJ1-2; abundance: few; len: 11; CDR3nt: TGCAGTGCTTCCCCCGGGACAGGGATCACCTTC; CDR3aa: CSASPGTGITF
d_gene: TRBD1; v_gene: TRBV30; j_gene: TRBJ1-3; abundance: once; len: 13; CDR3nt: TGTGCTCAGGGACAGGGTTTTGGAAACACCATATATTTT; CDR3aa: CAQGQGFGNTIYF
d_gene: TRBD1; v_gene: TRBV4-3; j_gene: TRBJ1-2; abundance: -; len: 15; CDR3nt: TGCGCCAGCAGCCAAGATTACAGGGGGCGCAGTGGCTACACCTTC; CDR3aa: CASSQDYRGRSGYTF
d_gene: -; v_gene: TRBV29-1; j_gene: TRBJ2-4; abundance: -; len: 12; CDR3nt: TGCAGCGTTGCAGGGTTGGGGAACATTCAGTACTTC; CDR3aa: CSVAGLGNIQYF
d_gene: TRBD1; v_gene: TRBV19; j_gene: TRBJ2-6; abundance: few; len: 14; CDR3nt: TGTGCCAGTGGCAACAGGGGGGGGGCCAACGTCCTGACTTTC; CDR3aa: CASGNRGGANVLTF
d_gene: -; v_gene: TRBV11-1; j_gene: TRBJ2-7; abundance: -; len: 14; CDR3nt: TGTGCCAGCAGCTATGCAAGGCTCGGGTACGAGCAGTACTTC; CDR3aa: CASSYARLGYEQYF
d_gene: -; v_gene: TRBV30; j_gene: TRBJ1-3; abundance: -; len: 14; CDR3nt: TGTGCCTGGAGTGTCGCAGGGACTGGAAACACCATATATTTT; CDR3aa: CAWSVAGTGNTIYF
d_gene: -; v_gene: TRBV6-5; j_gene: TRBJ1-5; abundance: -; len: 14; CDR3nt: TGTGCCAGCAGTAGCCGGGACACCGGCCAGCCCCAGCATTTT; CDR3aa: CASSSRDTGQPQHF
d_gene: -; v_gene: TRBV4-3; j_gene: TRBJ1-2; abundance: -; len: 11; CDR3nt: TGCGCCAGCGGCGGGAACTATGGCTACACCTTC; CDR3aa: CASGGNYGYTF
d_gene: TRBD1; v_gene: TRBV4-1; j_gene: TRBJ2-3; abundance: -; len: 16; CDR3nt: TGCGCCAGCAGCTCCCGGGACAGTGTGACTCGGGATACGCAGTATTTT; CDR3aa: CASSSRDSVTRDTQYF
d_gene: -; v_gene: TRBV18; j_gene: TRBJ1-5; abundance: -; len: 17; CDR3nt: TGTGCCAGCTCACCACAGGGCGGTCCGGGAAGTAATCAGCCCCAGCATTTT; CDR3aa: CASSPQGGPGSNQPQHF
d_gene: TRBD2; v_gene: TRBV4-1; j_gene: TRBJ2-7; abundance: -; len: 17; CDR3nt: TGCGCCAGCAGCCAAGAGGCGTTAGCGGGGAGGGGCTACGAGCAGTACTTC; CDR3aa: CASSQEALAGRGYEQYF
d_gene: TRBD1; v_gene: TRBV30; j_gene: TRBJ2-1; abundance: -; len: 14; CDR3nt: TGTGCCTGGGTTCCACAGGGGCCCTACAATGAGCAGTTCTTC; CDR3aa: CAWVPQGPYNEQFF
d_gene: -; v_gene: TRBV18; j_gene: TRBJ1-2; abundance: few; len: 13; CDR3nt: TGTGCCAGCTCACGACCCGGGGGAGGTGGCTACACCTTC; CDR3aa: CASSRPGGGGYTF
d_gene: TRBD1; v_gene: TRBV19; j_gene: TRBJ1-2; abundance: -; len: 14; CDR3nt: TGTGCCAGTAGTATAGATGGAGGGGGCAGGGGCTACACCTTC; CDR3aa: CASSIDGGGRGYTF
d_gene: TRBD1; v_gene: TRBV19; j_gene: TRBJ1-1; abundance: few; len: 17; CDR3nt: TGTGCCAGTAGTGCGACAGGGGGCGGGAATACTCTGACTGAAGCTTTCTTT; CDR3aa: CASSATGGGNTLTEAFF
d_gene: TRBD2; v_gene: TRBV5-8; j_gene: TRBJ2-5; abundance: once; len: 15; CDR3nt: TGTGCCAGCAGCTTGGGTCGTCCCGGACTAGCGGGCGAGTACTTC; CDR3aa: CASSLGRPGLAGEYF
d_gene: TRBD1; v_gene: TRBV19; j_gene: TRBJ2-6; abundance: -; len: 16; CDR3nt: TGTGCCAGCCGGACAGGGGCGCTATCTGGGGCCAACGTCCTGACTTTC; CDR3aa: CASRTGALSGANVLTF
d_gene: TRBD2; v_gene: TRBV7-7; j_gene: TRBJ2-7; abundance: -; len: 16; CDR3nt: TGTGCCAGCAGCCCCGGGACTAGCGGGAGCTCCTACGAGCAGTACTTC; CDR3aa: CASSPGTSGSSYEQYF
d_gene: TRBD1; v_gene: TRBV19; j_gene: TRBJ2-6; abundance: few; len: 18; CDR3nt: TGTGCCAGTAGTATCTCCGGGACAGGTTTCTCTGGGGCCAACGTCCTGACTTTC; CDR3aa: CASSISGTGFSGANVLTF
d_gene: TRBD1; v_gene: TRBV30; j_gene: TRBJ2-3; abundance: -; len: 15; CDR3nt: TGTGCCTGGAGTGCAGGGGGTGCTAGCACAGATACGCAGTATTTT; CDR3aa: CAWSAGGASTDTQYF
d_gene: -; v_gene: TRBV18; j_gene: TRBJ2-7; abundance: few; len: 15; CDR3nt: TGTGCCAGCTCACCAAGACAGGATCATACCTACGAGCAGTACTTC; CDR3aa: CASSPRQDHTYEQYF
d_gene: TRBD1; v_gene: TRBV7-2; j_gene: TRBJ1-5; abundance: -; len: 15; CDR3nt: TGTGCCAGCAGCGACACAGGGGTTCGCAATCAGCCCCAGCATTTT; CDR3aa: CASSDTGVRNQPQHF
d_gene: -; v_gene: TRBV9; j_gene: TRBJ2-3; abundance: -; len: 16; CDR3nt: TGTGCCAGCAGCGTAGATTTAAGGGGATTAGCAGATACGCAGTATTTT; CDR3aa: CASSVDLRGLADTQYF
d_gene: -; v_gene: TRBV30; j_gene: TRBJ1-1; abundance: -; len: 18; CDR3nt: TGTGCCTGGAGTGTAGAACGGGTCAGGGGCAGTCTTAACACTGAAGCTTTCTTT; CDR3aa: CAWSVERVRGSLNTEAFF
d_gene: -; v_gene: TRBV19; j_gene: TRBJ1-1; abundance: -; len: 15; CDR3nt: TGTGCCAGTAGTATAGTCGACAGCCTGAACACTGAAGCTTTCTTT; CDR3aa: CASSIVDSLNTEAFF
d_gene: -; v_gene: TRBV6-6; j_gene: TRBJ2-3; abundance: few; len: 14; CDR3nt: TGTGCCAGCAGAACCAGCGCTGGCACAGATACGCAGTATTTT; CDR3aa: CASRTSAGTDTQYF
d_gene: -; v_gene: TRBV7-9; j_gene: TRBJ1-1; abundance: -; len: 19; CDR3nt: TGTGCCAGCAGCTTATACCCGACACGACCACAGGGATGGAACACTGAAGCTTTCTTT; CDR3aa: CASSLYPTRPQGWNTEAFF
d_gene: -; v_gene: TRBV27; j_gene: TRBJ1-1; abundance: once; len: 14; CDR3nt: TGTGCCAGCAGTTTCGGGGGTTTGAACACTGAAGCTTTCTTT; CDR3aa: CASSFGGLNTEAFF
d_gene: -; v_gene: TRBV7-2; j_gene: TRBJ2-1; abundance: -; len: 14; CDR3nt: TGTGCCAGCAGCTTTCCCACCGTGCGCAATGAGCAGTTCTTC; CDR3aa: CASSFPTVRNEQFF
d_gene: -; v_gene: TRBV5-1; j_gene: TRBJ1-4; abundance: -; len: 15; CDR3nt: TGCGCCAGCAGCTTGGTTTCGGGGTCTAATGAAAAACTGTTTTTT; CDR3aa: CASSLVSGSNEKLFF
d_gene: TRBD2; v_gene: TRBV7-3; j_gene: TRBJ2-3; abundance: -; len: 14; CDR3nt: TGTGCCAGCAGCACAACTAGCGGGAGGGATACGCAGTATTTT; CDR3aa: CASSTTSGRDTQYF
d_gene: -; v_gene: TRBV6-6; j_gene: TRBJ1-3; abundance: -; len: 16; CDR3nt: TGTGCCAGCAGCCTGGCCGAAAACAGGGCTGGAAACACCATATATTTT; CDR3aa: CASSLAENRAGNTIYF
d_gene: -; v_gene: TRBV30; j_gene: TRBJ1-1; abundance: -; len: 13; CDR3nt: TGTGCCTGGAGTGTCTACAGGGATAATAAAGCTTTCTTT; CDR3aa: CAWSVYRDNKAFF
d_gene: TRBD2; v_gene: TRBV7-9; j_gene: TRBJ2-5; abundance: -; len: 17; CDR3nt: TGTGCCAGCAGCTTAGAAGTCCTAGCGGGGAACCAAGAGACCCAGTACTTC; CDR3aa: CASSLEVLAGNQETQYF
d_gene: TRBD1; v_gene: TRBV5-4; j_gene: TRBJ1-5; abundance: few; len: 15; CDR3nt: TGTGCCAGCAGCTTGGACGGACAGGGCAATCAGCCCCAGCATTTT; CDR3aa: CASSLDGQGNQPQHF
d_gene: TRBD1; v_gene: TRBV28; j_gene: TRBJ1-2; abundance: -; len: 13; CDR3nt: TGTGCCAGCAGTTTACGACAGGGGCCTGGCTACACCTTC; CDR3aa: CASSLRQGPGYTF
d_gene: -; v_gene: TRBV4-3; j_gene: TRBJ1-5; abundance: -; len: 17; CDR3nt: TGCGCCAGCAGCCAAGACAGGGTTGTAAATAGCAATCAGCCCCAGCATTTT; CDR3aa: CASSQDRVVNSNQPQHF
d_gene: TRBD2; v_gene: TRBV7-9; j_gene: TRBJ2-5; abundance: once; len: 18; CDR3nt: TGTGCCAGCAGCTTAGACTGGATAACTAGCGGGAACCAAGAGACCCAGTACTTC; CDR3aa: CASSLDWITSGNQETQYF
d_gene: -; v_gene: TRBV9; j_gene: TRBJ2-5; abundance: -; len: 15; CDR3nt: TGTGCCAGCAGCGTACTGGGGGCGAGCCAAGAGACCCAGTACTTC; CDR3aa: CASSVLGASQETQYF
d_gene: -; v_gene: TRBV5-4; j_gene: TRBJ2-4; abundance: -; len: 16; CDR3nt: TGTGCCAGCAGCTTGGGCGACAGTCTAGCCAAAAACATTCAGTACTTC; CDR3aa: CASSLGDSLAKNIQYF
d_gene: -; v_gene: TRBV5-1; j_gene: TRBJ1-1; abundance: -; len: 17; CDR3nt: TGCGCCAGCAGCTTGAAGGGTGATGGGGCTTCCAACACTGAAGCTTTCTTT; CDR3aa: CASSLKGDGASNTEAFF
d_gene: TRBD2; v_gene: TRBV28; j_gene: TRBJ2-1; abundance: few; len: 15; CDR3nt: TGTGCCAGCAGTCCCCAGGCAGCGGGGGGGCGATGGCAGTTCTTC; CDR3aa: CASSPQAAGGRWQFF
d_gene: TRBD1; v_gene: TRBV6-5; j_gene: TRBJ1-2; abundance: -; len: 16; CDR3nt: TGTGCCAGCAGTTACTCCCCGGGGACAGGGGAGAATGGCTACACCTTC; CDR3aa: CASSYSPGTGENGYTF
d_gene: -; v_gene: TRBV29-1; j_gene: TRBJ2-3; abundance: -; len: 13; CDR3nt: TGCAGCGGTGAGGCCTCAAACACAGATACGCAGTATTTT; CDR3aa: CSGEASNTDTQYF